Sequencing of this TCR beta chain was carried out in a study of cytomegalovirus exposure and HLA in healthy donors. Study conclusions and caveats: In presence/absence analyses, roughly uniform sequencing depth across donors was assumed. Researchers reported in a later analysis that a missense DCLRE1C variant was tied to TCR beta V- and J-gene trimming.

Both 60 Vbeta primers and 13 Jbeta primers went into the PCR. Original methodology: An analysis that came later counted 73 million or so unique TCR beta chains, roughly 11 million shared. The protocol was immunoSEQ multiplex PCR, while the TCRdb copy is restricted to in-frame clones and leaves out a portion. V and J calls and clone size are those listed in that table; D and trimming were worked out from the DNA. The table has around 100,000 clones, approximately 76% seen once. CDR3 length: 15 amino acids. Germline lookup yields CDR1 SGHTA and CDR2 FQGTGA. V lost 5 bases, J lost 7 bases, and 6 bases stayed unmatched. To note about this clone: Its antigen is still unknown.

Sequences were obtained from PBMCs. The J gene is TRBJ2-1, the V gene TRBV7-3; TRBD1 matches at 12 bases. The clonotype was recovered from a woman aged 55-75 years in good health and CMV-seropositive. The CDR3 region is CASSPGTGGWNEQFF. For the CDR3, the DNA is TGTGCCAGCAGCCCAGGGACAGGGGGCTGGAATGAGCAGTTCTTC.